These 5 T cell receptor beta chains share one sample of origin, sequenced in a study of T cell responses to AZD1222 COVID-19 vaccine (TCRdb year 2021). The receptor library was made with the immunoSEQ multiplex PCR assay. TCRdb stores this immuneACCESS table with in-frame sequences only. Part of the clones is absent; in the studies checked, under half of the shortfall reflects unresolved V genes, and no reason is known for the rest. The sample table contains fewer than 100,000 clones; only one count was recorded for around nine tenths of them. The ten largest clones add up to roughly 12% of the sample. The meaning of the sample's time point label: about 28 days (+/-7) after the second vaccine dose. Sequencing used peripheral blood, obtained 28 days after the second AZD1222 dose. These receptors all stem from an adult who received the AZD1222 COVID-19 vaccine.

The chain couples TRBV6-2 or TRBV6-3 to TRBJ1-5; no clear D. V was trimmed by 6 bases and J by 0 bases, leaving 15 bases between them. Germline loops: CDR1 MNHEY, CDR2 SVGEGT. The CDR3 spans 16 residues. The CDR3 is CASSGPRRFSNQPQHF. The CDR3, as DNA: TGTGCCAGCAGCGGCCCCCGACGGTTTAGCAATCAGCCCCAGCATTTT.

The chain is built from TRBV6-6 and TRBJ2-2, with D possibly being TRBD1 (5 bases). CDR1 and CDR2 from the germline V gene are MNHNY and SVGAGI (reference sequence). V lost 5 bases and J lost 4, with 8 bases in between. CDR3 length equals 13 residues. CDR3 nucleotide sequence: TGTGCCAGCAGTCGTCAGGGCACCGGGGAGCTGTTTTTT. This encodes CASSRQGTGELFF.

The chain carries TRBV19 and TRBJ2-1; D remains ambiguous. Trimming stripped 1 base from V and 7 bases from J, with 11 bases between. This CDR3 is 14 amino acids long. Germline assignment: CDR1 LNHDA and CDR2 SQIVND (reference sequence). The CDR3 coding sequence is TGTGCCAGTAGTATAGGGCCTACGTCTAATGAGCAGTTCTTC. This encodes CASSIGPTSNEQFF.

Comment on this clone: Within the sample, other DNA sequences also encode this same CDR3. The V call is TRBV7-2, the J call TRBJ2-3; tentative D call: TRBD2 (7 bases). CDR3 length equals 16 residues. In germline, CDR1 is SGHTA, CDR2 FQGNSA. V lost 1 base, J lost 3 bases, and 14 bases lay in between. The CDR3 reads CASSLVLGGATDTQYF. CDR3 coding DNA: TGTGCCAGCAGCTTAGTGCTTGGGGGGGCAACAGATACGCAGTATTTT. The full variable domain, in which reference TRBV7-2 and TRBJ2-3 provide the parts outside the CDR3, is GAGVSQSPSNKVTEKGKDVELRCDPISGHTALYWYRQSLGQGLEFLIYFQGNSAPDKSGLPSDRFSAERTGGSVSTLTIQRTQQEDSAVYLCASSLVLGGATDTQYFGPGTRLTVL.

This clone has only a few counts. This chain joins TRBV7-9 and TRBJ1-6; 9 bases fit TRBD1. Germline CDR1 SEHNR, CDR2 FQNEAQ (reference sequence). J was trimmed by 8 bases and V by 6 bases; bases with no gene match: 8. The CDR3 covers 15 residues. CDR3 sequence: CASSGDRVFDSPLHF. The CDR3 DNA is TGTGCCAGCAGTGGGGACAGGGTTTTTGATTCACCCCTCCACTTT.